Shown below are 14 T cell receptor beta chains from a single sample sequenced in a study of OX40 agonist ivuxolimab in advanced cancers. The protocol was immunoSEQ multiplex PCR, while the TCRdb copy is restricted to in-frame clones and leaves out a portion. The data contain around 77,000 clones, about 85% of them seen just once; the ten biggest clones take up less than 0.75%. The sample in question was CD4+ or CD8+ T cells sorted from blood, obtained in a trial of the OX40 agonist ivuxolimab. The receptor source for this set is an adult with an advanced solid tumor such as melanoma, head and neck, liver or kidney cancer.

The chain links TRBV6-5 to TRBJ1-1; 7 bases match TRBD1. Germline assignment: CDR1 MNHEY and CDR2 SVGAGI. The V segment lost 4 bases and the J segment 4 bases; nucleotides outside the gene matches: 9. This CDR3 is built from 15 residues. In nucleotides, the CDR3 is TGTGCCAGCAGTTCCCTCCCAGGGGGGGGCACTGAAGCTTTCTTT. Its translation: CASSSLPGGGTEAFF.

The chain links TRBV6-1 to TRBJ1-5, with D possibly matching TRBD1 (6 bases). The CDR3 is 16 residues long. The germline V and J ends were trimmed by 0 bases and 4 bases, with 13 bases remaining between them. Germline-derived CDR1 and CDR2 are MNHNS and SASEGT. Here the CDR3 reads CASSEAPGTPNQPQHF. The CDR3 region has the DNA TGTGCCAGCAGTGAAGCGCCCGGGACACCGAATCAGCCCCAGCATTTT.

The chain has TRBV11-2 and TRBJ2-7, with D hard to call. Trimming took off 1 base at V and 1 base at J, with 11 bases between the two ends. The CDR3 consists of 15 residues. CDR1 and CDR2 (germline): SGHAT, FQNNGV. Here the CDR3 DNA reads TGTGCCAGCAGCTTAGGGCCGGACGGATCCTACGAGCAGTACTTC. Translating gives CASSLGPDGSYEQYF. Full variable domain (outside the CDR3, taken from reference TRBV11-2 and TRBJ2-7): EAGVAQSPRYKIIEKRQSVAFWCNPISGHATLYWYQQILGQGPKLLIQFQNNGVVDDSQLPKDRFSAERLKGVDSTLKIQPAKLEDSAVYLCASSLGPDGSYEQYFGPGTRLTVT.

The chain links TRBV9 to TRBJ2-7; TRBD1 matches 7 bases. This CDR3 region has 15 residues. The junction had 6 bases not matched to a gene; V was cut back by 0 bases and J by 3 bases. Germline V lookup: CDR1 SGDLS, CDR2 YYNGEE. CDR3 in amino acids: CASSVGDREFYEQYF. CDR3 nucleotides: TGTGCCAGCAGCGTAGGGGACAGAGAGTTCTACGAGCAGTACTTC.

This chain joins TRBV4-3 and TRBJ2-4, with D unclear. This CDR3 region has 15 residues. V gave up 1 base and J gave up 2 bases, with 9 bases separating them. Germline V lookup: CDR1 LGHNA, CDR2 YSLEER. The CDR3 region has the DNA TGCGCCAGCAGCCAAGCGGTCGAGCCCAAAAACATTCAGTACTTC. It translates to CASSQAVEPKNIQYF.

The rearrangement joins TRBV5-4 to TRBJ2-2, with 15 bases fitting TRBD2. Germline trimming cut 5 bases from V and 1 base from J; bases unmatched to any gene: 3. Germline assignment: CDR1 SGHNT and CDR2 YYREEE (reference sequence). The CDR3 is made up of 17 amino acids. The CDR3 sequence is CASRAGLAGGNTGELFF. DNA for the CDR3: TGTGCCAGCAGGGCGGGACTAGCGGGGGGGAACACCGGGGAGCTGTTTTTT.

The chain joins TRBV29-1 to TRBJ2-7; possibly TRBD1 for D (6 bases). Per the germline V gene, CDR1 is SQVTM and CDR2 is ANQGSEA. The CDR3 covers 14 residues. The V gene lost 4 bases and the J gene lost 0 bases, with 13 bases spanning the gap. CDR3 DNA: TGCAGCGTTGCGGGACACAAGAGCTCCTACGAGCAGTACTTC. This encodes CSVAGHKSSYEQYF.

The chain recombines TRBV14 with TRBJ1-6, with 7 bases fitting TRBD1. The CDR3 has 16 amino acids. The germline gives CDR1 SGHDN, CDR2 FVKESK. V shed 5 bases, J shed 4 bases, and the junction held 8 bases outside the gene matches. CDR3: CASSSTGSLYNSPLHF. The CDR3 DNA reads as TGTGCCAGCAGCTCGACAGGGTCGTTGTATAATTCACCCCTCCACTTT.

This chain joins TRBV2 and TRBJ2-5; D is ambiguous. V was clipped by 3 bases and J by 2 bases, with 13 bases between them. Per germline, CDR1 SNHLY and CDR2 FYNNEI. This CDR3 has 15 amino acids. The chain's CDR3 is CASSDSSTRQETQYF. For the CDR3, the DNA is TGTGCCAGCAGTGATAGTTCCACCCGGCAAGAGACCCAGTACTTC.

The genes are TRBV5-1 and TRBJ1-2, with TRBD1 as a possible D gene (5 bases). Germline CDR1 reads SGHRS; CDR2 reads YFSETQ. V lost 4 bases and J 3 bases, leaving 13 bases between the germline ends. CDR3 length: 14 amino acids. The CDR3 DNA follows: TGCGCCAGCAGCCCCCAGGGAAATGACTATGGCTACACCTTC. This sequence encodes CASSPQGNDYGYTF.

The rearrangement links TRBV10-3 to TRBJ1-1; tentative D call: TRBD1 (6 bases). The CDR3 sequence is 14 residues long. Germline V gives CDR1 ENHRY, CDR2 SYGVKD. Trimming pared 6 bases from V and 0 bases from J, leaving 11 bases between. CDR3 protein: CAIRDTGLNTEAFF. The CDR3 DNA reads TGTGCCATCAGGGATACAGGGCTGAACACTGAAGCTTTCTTT.

The chain couples TRBV5-6 to TRBJ1-2, with a possible D match to TRBD1 (6 bases). The CDR3 extends over 14 amino acids. V was shortened by 4 bases and J by 3 bases, with 13 bases between the two germline ends. The germline CDR1 and CDR2 sequences are SGHDT and YYEEEE. The CDR3 spells CASSITGSYYGYTF. The CDR3 bases are TGTGCCAGCAGCATTACAGGGTCCTACTATGGCTACACCTTC.

This clone has only one observation. The V call is TRBV11-2, the J call TRBJ2-5, with D possibly matching TRBD2 (6 bases). CDR3 length: 14 amino acids. Trimming shortened V by 5 bases and J by 2 bases, and 12 bases separated the two germline ends. From germline, CDR1 is SGHAT and CDR2 FQNNGV. CDR3 amino acids: CASSPWAGQETQYF. The CDR3 region has the DNA TGTGCCAGCAGCCCTTGGGCGGGACAAGAGACCCAGTACTTC.

The rearrangement uses TRBV2 and TRBJ2-5; 9 bases map to TRBD1. The last part of the DNA fits TRBJ2-7 better; the J call may be wrong. Germline V gives CDR1 SNHLY, CDR2 FYNNEI. The CDR3 runs 13 residues. The CDR3 region is CASSRDRVREQYF. Here the CDR3 DNA reads TGTGCCAGCAGCCGGGACAGGGTACGCGAGCAGTACTTC.